The next 21 T cell receptor beta chains were all read from a single sample in a study of blood T cell repertoires in COVID-19. TCRdb's copy holds only in-frame clones and misses some; the assay was immunoSEQ multiplex PCR. The repertoire holds about 70,000 clones, with under 95% as singletons. The source material was peripheral blood. These receptors all stem from a man aged 50 to 59 with acute or convalescent COVID-19.

The V call is TRBV7-9, the J call TRBJ1-4, with a tentative D call TRBD1 (6 bases). The CDR3 totals 14 residues. V dropped 1 base and J dropped 5 bases, with 8 bases sitting between them. Germline V lookup: CDR1 SEHNR, CDR2 FQNEAQ (reference sequence). The CDR3 DNA reads TGTGCCAGCAGCTTAGGGACAGAGAATGAAAAACTGTTTTTT. Translating it yields CASSLGTENEKLFF.

The chain links TRBV7-8 to TRBJ1-1, with no clear D. Trimming removed 4 bases at V and 6 bases at J, with 18 bases between. Germline loops: CDR1 SGHVS, CDR2 FQNEAQ. The CDR3 is made up of 15 amino acids. CDR3 region: CASSSKSSGIAEAFF. The CDR3 nucleotides are TGTGCCAGCAGCTCAAAAAGTTCGGGAATCGCTGAAGCTTTCTTT.

The genes are TRBV4-2 and TRBJ2-3; D may be TRBD2 (5 bases). The CDR3 loop spans 16 amino acids. With 0 bases removed from V and 1 base from J, the gap between germline ends came to 11 bases. Germline CDR1 reads LGHNA; CDR2 reads YNFKEQ. This CDR3 is CASSQDLGRGTDTQYF. The CDR3 DNA sequence: TGTGCCAGCAGCCAAGATCTTGGGCGGGGCACAGATACGCAGTATTTT.

This sequence joins TRBV4-1 and TRBJ1-4, with unresolved D. The CDR3 consists of 15 residues. Germline values: CDR1 MGHRA, CDR2 YSYEKL. Trimming cost V 1 base and J 5 bases, with 11 bases left between them. CDR3 coding DNA: TGCGCCAGCAGCCAAGTGATTAGCGGAAATGAAAAACTGTTTTTT. It translates to CASSQVISGNEKLFF.

This sequence joins TRBV28 and TRBJ1-5, with TRBD1 identical over 10 bases. The CDR3 has 16 residues. The germline CDR1 and CDR2 sequences are MDHEN and SYDVKM. With 3 bases clipped from V and 4 bases from J, the junction kept 6 bases outside the gene matches. CDR3 coding DNA: TGTGCCAGCAGTTTCGGAGGACAGGGGGGAAATCAGCCCCAGCATTTT. It specifies CASSFGGQGGNQPQHF.

The V call is TRBV6-5, the J call TRBJ2-5; 14 positions agree with TRBD2. Germline-derived CDR1 and CDR2 are MNHEY and SVGAGI. The CDR3 has 15 amino acids. V trimming: 6 bases; J trimming: 4 bases; junction bases outside the gene matches: 4. The DNA for the CDR3 is TGTGCCAGCAGCATTGGGACTAGCGGGGGAGAGACCCAGTACTTC. Its protein product is CASSIGTSGGETQYF.

The chain employs TRBV18 and TRBJ2-1, with 9 positions matching TRBD2. This CDR3 has 15 residues. J was trimmed by 5 bases and V by 4 bases; bases with no gene match: 6. The germline CDR1 and CDR2 sequences are KGHSH and LQKENI. In nucleotides, the CDR3 is TGTGCCAGCTCACGGTTCGCTAGCGGGGACAATGAGCAGTTCTTC. It translates to CASSRFASGDNEQFF.

The chain employs TRBV14 and TRBJ1-3; possibly TRBD1 for D (6 bases). V shed 4 bases and J shed 4 bases, with 8 bases lying between them. Germline V gene data show CDR1 as SGHDN and CDR2 as FVKESK. There are 13 residues in the CDR3. The CDR3 bases are TGTGCCAGCAGCCCTGGGGGCGGAAACACCATATATTTT. Its translation: CASSPGGGNTIYF.

This chain connects TRBV6-4 to TRBJ2-7, with 9 bases lining up with TRBD1. In germline, CDR1 is MRHNA, CDR2 SNTAGT. The CDR3 spans 15 residues. With V trimmed by 6 bases and J by 1 base, 7 bases remained unmatched. The CDR3 sequence: CASRNRDRESYEQYF. The CDR3 DNA sequence: TGTGCCAGCAGAAACCGGGACAGGGAATCCTACGAGCAGTACTTC.

The count of this clone is one. The chain employs TRBV6-5 and TRBJ1-2, with D tentatively TRBD1 (6 bases). CDR1 is MNHEY, CDR2 SVGAGI, per germline. The CDR3 sequence is 15 residues long. V dropped 4 bases and J dropped 8 bases, with 20 bases sitting between them. In DNA, the CDR3 is TGTGCCAGCAGTTCGACTGACTGGGGGCTAGGGGGCTACACCTTC. This gives the protein CASSSTDWGLGGYTF.

V usage is TRBV12-3 or TRBV12-4 and J usage is TRBJ2-7, with D uncertain. V was pared by 6 bases and J by 4 bases, with 7 bases between. This CDR3 spans 11 amino acids. As DNA, the CDR3 is TGTGCCAGCAGCTACCAATACGAGCAGTACTTC. It yields the protein CASSYQYEQYF.

In DNA form, the CDR3 reads TGTGCCAGCAGTGTCGCCACAAGCGGTGAAGCTTTCTTT. Amino acids: CASSVATSGEAFF. This chain uses TRBV2 with TRBJ1-1; D remains unclear. The CDR3 spans 13 residues. The germline V gene has CDR1 SNHLY and CDR2 FYNNEI. Trimming cost V 4 bases and J 7 bases, with 13 bases left between them.

V gene TRBV19 combines with J gene TRBJ1-5, with D perhaps TRBD1 (5 bases). The germline gives CDR1 LNHDA, CDR2 SQIVND (reference sequence). Deletions cut 6 bases from V and 0 bases from J, with 9 bases between. The CDR3 runs 14 residues. The CDR3 sequence is CASSKTDSNQPQHF. The CDR3 DNA is TGTGCCAGTAGCAAGACAGATAGCAATCAGCCCCAGCATTTT.

The chain joins TRBV5-1 to TRBJ2-2; D is possibly TRBD1 (5 bases). The length of the CDR3 is 14 residues. Germline lookup yields CDR1 SGHRS and CDR2 YFSETQ. Trimming removed 4 bases at V and 7 bases at J, with 14 bases between. In nucleotides, the CDR3 is TGCGCCAGCAGCCCAGACAGATCGGGCGGGGAGCTGTTTTTT. Its protein is CASSPDRSGGELFF.

The chain employs TRBV5-1 and TRBJ1-1; 11 bases line up with TRBD1. V shed 0 bases and J 0 bases; nucleotides not matched to a gene: 4. The CDR3 has 17 amino acids. CDR1 SGHRS and CDR2 YFSETQ come from the germline V gene. DNA for the CDR3: TGCGCCAGCAGCTTGGGGACAGGGGGCCTGTTGAACACTGAAGCTTTCTTT. It specifies CASSLGTGGLLNTEAFF. The variable domain in full, completed from reference TRBV5-1 and TRBJ1-1, reads KAGVTQTPRYLIKTRGQQVTLSCSPISGHRSVSWYQQTPGQGLQFLFEYFSETQRNKGNFPGRFSGRQFSNSRSEMNVSTLELGDSALYLCASSLGTGGLLNTEAFFGQGTRLTVV.

This clone was counted a single time. This rearrangement joins TRBV6-2 or TRBV6-3 to TRBJ2-1; D is possibly TRBD1 (6 bases). CDR1 and CDR2 from the germline V gene are MNHEY and SVGEGT. Trimming cost V 4 bases and J 3 bases, with 10 bases left between them. This CDR3 region has 14 residues. CDR3 sequence: CASSWDTHYNEQFF. The CDR3 DNA reads TGTGCCAGCAGTTGGGACACACACTACAATGAGCAGTTCTTC.

The CDR3 bases are TGTGCCAGCAGCTTAGGGGCGGACACTCCGAGGCCCCAGCATTTT. Protein: CASSLGADTPRPQHF. The rearrangement uses TRBV7-9 and TRBJ1-5; the D gene is possibly TRBD1 (5 bases). This CDR3 is 15 amino acids long. The germline gives CDR1 SEHNR, CDR2 FQNEAQ (reference sequence). Trimming shortened V by 1 base and J by 9 bases, and 16 bases separated the two germline ends.

The chain couples TRBV9 to TRBJ1-2, with D possibly matching TRBD1 (6 bases). CDR1 and CDR2 from the germline V gene are SGDLS and YYNGEE. Trimming removed 1 base from V and 1 base from J, with 8 bases in between. The CDR3 sequence is 14 residues long. CDR3 in DNA: TGTGCCAGCAGCGTATCGGACAGTAACTATGGCTACACCTTC. Its protein is CASSVSDSNYGYTF.

The chain recombines TRBV7-8 with TRBJ2-7, with TRBD1 matching over 9 bases. The germline V gene encodes CDR1 SGHVS and CDR2 FQNEAQ. The length of the CDR3 is 16 residues. Unmatched junction bases numbered 12, after V lost 5 bases and J lost 4 bases. CDR3 protein: CASSPVGGTGLYEQYV. The CDR3 bases are TGTGCCAGCAGCCCGGTTGGCGGGACAGGGCTTTACGAGCAGTACGTC.

The CDR3, as DNA: TGTGCCAGCAGCCTACAGGGGCGGGGCACAGATACGCAGTATTTT. It codes for CASSLQGRGTDTQYF. The chain couples TRBV3-1 (or the pseudogene TRBV3-2) to TRBJ2-3; 7 bases are a match to TRBD1. The CDR3 covers 15 residues. Germline assignment: CDR1 LGHDT and CDR2 YNNKEL (reference sequence). V gave up 4 bases and J gave up 1 base; unmatched junction bases: 5.

The chain links TRBV19 to TRBJ1-3, with 7 positions matching TRBD1. Trimming at V came to 5 bases and at J to 0 bases, leaving 1 base not matched to a gene. CDR1 LNHDA and CDR2 SQIVND come from the germline V gene (reference sequence). There are 14 residues in the CDR3. CDR3 DNA sequence: TGTGCCAGTAGTCAGGGGGACTCTGGAAACACCATATATTTT. It encodes CASSQGDSGNTIYF.